This T cell receptor (beta chain) is from a study of cytomegalovirus exposure and HLA in healthy donors (dated 2017 in TCRdb). With regard to the full study: According to an earlier analysis of 450 to 650 of the donors, roughly 180 million T cells yielded roughly 110 million unique TCR beta sequences and about 300 Gb of sequence data. To study patterns of TCR occurrence, a later analysis re-analyzed previously published TCR beta repertoires from more than 550 donors and added high-resolution HLA genotyping. Four to six DR-DQ haplotypes were handled as single units for association and clustering because linkage in the cohort was strong. Donor age, sex, ethnicity and CMV serostatus were compiled together with the repertoire data. Of the roughly 400 genotyped donors, approximately 83% fell in the genetic ancestry cluster associated with self-reported Caucasian donors. Using immunosequencing, the study profiled T cell repertoires from 640 or so subjects and related those repertoires to cytomegalovirus serostatus. Every repertoire in the discovery cohort had been generated on one and the same sequencing platform. Rather than using new phenotypic data, the later analysis identified candidate immune exposures from TCR beta sequences and from how often those sequences occurred across donors. Besides the first cohort of 666 subjects, a separate validation cohort made up of 90 to 150 different subjects was used. Across about 370 genotyped donors of the cohort, an average of about 240,000 unique TCR beta nucleotide sequences per donor were sequenced, and approximately 19% of those sequences were non-productive. Genome-wide SNP genotypes for about 65% of the 666 donors were used in a later genetic analysis, which treated that subset as a discovery cohort. To predict cytomegalovirus infection status, the study brought together high-throughput TCR immunosequencing, statistical association of individual TCRs with disease status, and machine learning. The study aimed to test whether signatures of past pathogen exposure could be identified by cataloging public T cell receptors. The number of donors typed differed by locus, with roughly 620-630 for A, B, C, DRB1 and DQB1, around 560 for DQA1, 600 to 610 for DPA1, and about 450 for DPB1. In an earlier analysis of about 590 of the donors, high-throughput TCR beta sequencing was used to judge whether each TCR beta V gene segment behaved as functional or pseudogenic. HLA typing covered class I and class II loci at four-digit resolution. An early release that covered approximately 600 HLA-typed donors contained about 300 gigabases of sequencing data and 65 million to 100 million unique TCR sequences. Overall results and qualifications from the work: In both the original and validation cohorts, the classifier was reported to diagnose cytomegalovirus status with high specificity and sensitivity. Because the 87-base-pair reads could not distinguish some IMGT-functional V segments, including TRBV6-2 and TRBV6-3, those segments were excluded. Most TCR sequences were observed very rarely across donors, whereas some public TCRs were present in many individuals. Compared with equally common non-associated chains, HLA-associated TCR beta chains in a later analysis were more clonally expanded and had lower generation probabilities. Assigning TCR associations to individual alleles was difficult when HLA alleles, especially DR and DQ, strongly co-occurred. A group of highly shared sequence variants was considered likely to be a technical artifact of the sequencing pipeline. Most CMV-associated TCR beta chains appeared to be HLA-restricted in a later analysis, and the HLA associations seemed to be driven largely by CMV exposure. The earlier analysis of approximately 590 of the donors excluded 15 to 20 rarely observed V segments, including chromosome 9 orphons, because counts were too low. V-gene and J-gene trimming of TCR beta chains was associated with a missense DCLRE1C variant in a later genetic analysis, and the association was replicated in an independent cohort. A few of the identified cytomegalovirus-associated TCR beta chains were confirmed in vitro to be specific for cytomegalovirus antigens. A further reported finding was that TCR beta sequences accurately predicted the HLA-A and HLA-B alleles for most subjects in the first cohort. The only immune exposure information available for the cohort was CMV serostatus. According to the authors, the approach could potentially be generalized to other disease states and immunological phenotypes. In the study, about 150 TCR beta chains were listed as associated with cytomegalovirus. Specific HLA alleles were associated with 16,951 TCR beta sequences at a false discovery rate of 0.05 in a later analysis. In an earlier analysis of under 600 of the donors, most TCR beta V segments were observed in productive rearrangements about 87% or about 30% of the time, broadly matching IMGT annotations. Only TCR beta chains were sequenced in this cohort, and the absence of alpha or paired-chain data limited detectable features. Compared with the approximately 700-donor mean, donors in an Asian-associated ancestry cluster had fewer N-insertions in productive TCRs, according to a later genetic analysis. Presence/absence analyses assumed roughly uniform sequencing depth across donors, an assumption that may not hold. In a later analysis, several top co-occurrence clusters were reported to appear linked to parvovirus B19, influenza, CMV and Epstein-Barr virus. A later analysis found that TCR association rates varied across HLA loci, with DRB1 alleles showing the most associated TCRs and HLA-C alleles the fewest. Linkage disequilibrium might explain the correlated functional status among segregating V segments, but an unknown experimental factor could not be excluded. HLA typing was unavailable for some donors at each locus, so association tests used only the typed subset.

The germline V gene provides CDR1 SNHLY and CDR2 FYNNEI. Reading from cysteine to phenylalanine, the CDR3 counts 15 amino acids. The kept DNA is CDR3 alone, 45 bases in frame from the first base. Trimming takes 0 bases off V and 5 bases off J; junction bases not matched to a gene: 5. The cohort comprised hundreds of healthy bone marrow donors. At the time of sampling, all cohort members were nominally healthy, though unrecorded immune exposures were likely present. The donor tested CMV seronegative, placing the donor among the 352 seronegative members of the cohort. Each donor provided a peripheral blood sample, and peripheral blood mononuclear cells were used for TCR beta sequencing. Genomic DNA extraction from the blood cell samples was performed with the Qiagen DNeasy Blood Extraction Kit. The library relied on the immunoSEQ multiplex PCR assay. For the multiplex PCR, a mixture combining 60 forward primers for TCR Vbeta segments and 13 reverse primers for TCR Jbeta segments was used. The CDR3 region of rearranged TCR beta genes was amplified from genomic DNA with a multiplex PCR assay. The Illumina HiSeq System was used to sequence the amplified TCR beta libraries as 87-base-pair reads. As for the original processing: In a later analysis, around 80 million unique TCR beta chains were counted across the roughly 610 repertoires, and approximately 9.9 million of these chains were shared by at least two donors. To remove PCR and sequencing errors, raw reads were error-corrected and collapsed into unique sequences using a nearest-neighbor algorithm that merged closely related sequences. CDR3 sequences were aligned to IMGT reference sequences to assign V, D and J gene segments. For a sequence to be retained, at least a six-nucleotide match to both a V gene segment and a J gene segment was required. Rearrangements were classified as productive when the CDR3 lacked stop codons and remained in frame with V and J, and all other rearrangements were classified as non-productive. CDR3 was defined according to IMGT convention as the region running from the second conserved V-encoded cysteine to the conserved J-encoded phenylalanine. Sequences without an unambiguous match to a single V gene segment were excluded from the earlier analysis of approximately 600 of the donors. An earlier analysis of almost 600 of the donors classified V segments as functional when productive rearrangements were above 56.7% and as segregating when the standard deviation between donors was above 5%. A statistical classification framework was built to diagnose cytomegalovirus status from the catalog of TCR beta chain sequences. In a later analysis, TCR nucleotide sequences were compared against IMGT/GENE-DB human TR gene sequences so that V and J genes could be assigned. A later analysis assigned CDR3 sequences and most-parsimonious VDJ recombination scenarios with the TCRdist pipeline. In a later analysis, every TCR beta chain was defined by the combination of its CDR3 amino acid sequence and its V-gene family, and reads without a unique V-gene family were dropped. A later analysis removed 500 to 600 highly shared, low-generation-probability nucleotide sequences to deal with suspected cross-contamination and a sequencing artifact. For each public chain, a later analysis derived a clonal expansion index from normalized ranks of inferred template counts within each repertoire. Generation probabilities in a later analysis came from a VDJ recombination model fitted to out-of-frame rearrangements, and those results were checked against IGoR. A later analysis scored TCR-TCR, TCR-HLA and TCR-CMV co-occurrence with hypergeometric tests, applying a repertoire-size bias correction to TCR pairs. In a later analysis, false discovery rates were estimated by permuting HLA or CMV assignments 20 times. In a later analysis, co-occurring TCRs were grouped with DBSCAN, and TCRdist sequence similarity was added when clustering was performed within HLA-allele-positive subsets. Co-occurrence clustering excluded repertoires with fewer than 30,000 or more than 120,000 public chains, plus five with anomalous nucleotide sharing. Drawn from immuneACCESS, this table holds only the in-frame rearrangements with V and J called that TCRdb kept. Clones are partly lost; checked studies trace under half to an unresolved V gene and leave the rest unexplained. That table furnishes V, J and clone size, whereas the DNA furnished D and trimming. This sample has some 240,000 clones in its table, and approximately 91% of those were observed once. 1.7% of the sample lies in the top ten.

Remarks on this clone: This clone's antigen is unknown. Base qualities are not recorded, but no much larger clone differs from it by a single base.

This receptor chain uses TRBV2 and TRBJ2-5, with 8 middle bases fitting TRBD2. The sequence derives from a girl aged 2 to 10 in good health and CMV-seronegative. Sequencing input: PBMCs. The DNA sequence is TGTGCCAGCAGTGAAGCTAGCGGGGAGGTGGAGACCCAGTACTTC. Its translation reads: CASSEASGEVETQYF. The full variable domain, completed from the reference TRBV2 and TRBJ2-5 proteins outside the CDR3, reads EPEVTQTPSHQVTQMGQEVILRCVPISNHLYFYWYRQILGQKVEFLVSFYNNEISEKSEIFDDQFSVERPDGSNFTLKIRSTKLEDSAMYFCASSEASGEVETQYFGPGTRLLVL.